This record covers a single T cell receptor (beta chain). The listed genes are named as in mouse. Sequencing ends 1 residue short of the CDR3 end; the germline J gene provides the rest. Trimming removed 6 bases at V and 0 bases at J, with 7 bases between. The CDR3 is 13 amino acids. The germline CDR1 and CDR2 sequences are KGHPV and FQNQEV (reference sequence). This sample is drawn from a study of tissue T cells after allogeneic stem cell transplantation. Clones were read by immunoSEQ multiplex PCR, and TCRdb kept only the in-frame ones, dropping some. The sample carries 6,500 to 7,000 clones, about 50% recorded once. Time point given: mouse harvest day 7 after allogeneic transplant. Each mouse received 10^7 T-cell-depleted marrow cells plus 10^6 splenic CD5+ T cells by tail vein.

Sequences were obtained from gut tissue. The source is a female BALB/c mouse given C57BL/6 T cells with graft-versus-host disease after an allogeneic hematopoietic cell transplant. This chain uses TRBV26 with TRBJ2-5; D is unresolved. The CDR3 region is CASRRRNQDTQYF. The CDR3 bases that were read are TGTGCCAGCAGGCGACGGAACCAAGACACCCAGTAC. Based on the CDR3 plus reference TRBV26 and TRBJ2-5, the full variable domain is NSKVIQTPRYLVKGQGQKAKMRCIPEKGHPVVFWYQQNKNNEFKFLINFQNQEVLQQIDMTEKRFSAECPSNSPCSLEIQSSEAGDSALYLCASRRRNQDTQYFGPGTRLLVL.